Following are 9 T cell receptor beta chains from one sample sequenced in a study of OX40 agonist ivuxolimab in advanced cancers. Clones were sequenced by immunoSEQ multiplex PCR, and TCRdb holds only the in-frame ones, with some missing. The sample lists 100,000 to 150,000 clones, about nine tenths occurring once. Source: CD4+ or CD8+ T cells sorted from blood, taken in a trial of the OX40 agonist ivuxolimab. The receptors derive from an adult with an advanced solid tumor such as melanoma, head and neck, liver or kidney cancer.

The genes are TRBV14 and TRBJ2-2; D assignment may be TRBD1 or TRBD2 (5 bases each). The germline CDR1 and CDR2 sequences are SGHDN and FVKESK. The CDR3 contains 15 residues. Deletions cut 1 base from V and 5 bases from J, with 11 bases between. CDR3 loop: CASSQGWDPTGELFF. DNA of the CDR3: TGTGCCAGCAGCCAAGGGTGGGACCCGACCGGGGAGCTGTTTTTT.

The chain couples TRBV5-1 to TRBJ1-3; D might be TRBD1 (5 bases). The germline CDR1 and CDR2 sequences are SGHRS and YFSETQ. V lost 4 bases and J lost 1, with 9 bases in between. This CDR3 region has 14 residues. The CDR3 here is CASSEGVSGNTIYF. CDR3 in DNA: TGCGCCAGCAGCGAAGGGGTTTCTGGAAACACCATATATTTT.

The V gene is TRBV5-6, the J gene TRBJ1-2; 11 bases match TRBD1. This CDR3 is built from 14 residues. Germline loops: CDR1 SGHDT, CDR2 YYEEEE. After removal of 4 bases from V and 6 bases from J, the junction contained 5 bases not matched to a gene. CDR3 amino acids: CASSPDRGQDGYTF. Written as DNA, the CDR3 is TGTGCCAGCAGCCCGGACAGGGGGCAAGATGGCTACACCTTC.

Comments on this clone: At one end, the junction sequence differs from germline, possibly due to a read error. This chain connects TRBV28 to TRBJ2-5, with D hard to call. Germline V CDR1 and CDR2: MDHEN, SYDVKM. CDR3 size: 14 residues. CDR3 sequence: CASSPLKGQQLPHF. As DNA, the CDR3 is TGTGCCAGCAGCCCCCTAAAGGGCCAGCAGTTGCCTCACTTC.

CDR3 sequence: CASSPRIPTNEKLFF. CDR3 DNA: TGTGCCAGTAGTCCCCGGATACCAACTAATGAAAAACTGTTTTTT. The V call is TRBV19, the J call TRBJ1-4, with D uncertain. Trimming removed 5 bases at V and 0 bases at J, with 10 bases between. The CDR3 length is 15 residues. Germline assignment: CDR1 LNHDA and CDR2 SQIVND (reference sequence).

This clone was observed a single time. The chain is built from TRBV14 and TRBJ2-7; D gene ambiguous. The germline V gene encodes CDR1 SGHDN and CDR2 FVKESK. The CDR3 has 13 residues. V shed 7 bases and J shed 3 bases, with 13 bases lying between them. The CDR3, as DNA: TGTGCCAGCAAGCCAGTATGGGGCTACGAGCAGTACTTC. The encoded protein is CASKPVWGYEQYF.

The chain combines TRBV30 with TRBJ2-3; 8 bases line up with TRBD1. CDR3 length: 15 amino acids. CDR1 is GTSNPN, CDR2 SVGIG, per germline (reference sequence). V lost 3 bases and J lost 2; bases outside the gene matches: 7. The CDR3 nucleotides read TGTGCCTGGAGGAGGACAGGGCAAGTCACAGATACGCAGTATTTT. It codes for CAWRRTGQVTDTQYF.

The chain is built from TRBV4-1 and TRBJ1-2; D is possibly TRBD1 (5 bases). The CDR3 is 16 amino acids. Trimming left V 1 base short and J 4 bases short, with 16 bases between. CDR1 is MGHRA, CDR2 YSYEKL, per germline. In DNA, the CDR3 is TGCGCCAGCAGCCAAGTTGGGGGTTCCTCTAGCTATGGCTACACCTTC. Translating it yields CASSQVGGSSSYGYTF.

The chain links TRBV2 to TRBJ1-1, with a tentative D call TRBD1 (5 bases). V lost 2 bases and J 1 base, leaving 11 bases between the germline ends. CDR1 is SNHLY, CDR2 FYNNEI, per germline. This CDR3 contains 15 residues. The chain's CDR3 is CASSEQDTRNTEAFF. The CDR3 DNA sequence: TGTGCCAGCAGTGAACAGGACACGCGGAACACTGAAGCTTTCTTT.